The 26 T cell receptor beta chains below all came from one sample that was sequenced in a study of T cell changes during pregnancy in multiple sclerosis. Method: immunoSEQ multiplex PCR; TCRdb's copy keeps in-frame clones and lacks some. The table lists 35,000 or so clones, roughly 88% of them singletons. Sequenced material: peripheral blood, taken in the second trimester of pregnancy. These TCRs come from a female donor in good health, enrolled as a control in a pregnancy study.

This clone was observed a single time. This chain's CDR3 is CASSLDRGGNQPQHF. The CDR3 nucleotides read TGCGCCAGCAGCCTAGACAGGGGTGGCAATCAGCCCCAGCATTTT. This sequence joins TRBV4-3 and TRBJ1-5, with TRBD1 identical over 8 bases. The CDR3 totals 15 residues. Germline trimming cut 4 bases from V and 2 bases from J; bases unmatched to any gene: 4. The germline V gene has CDR1 LGHNA and CDR2 YSLEER.

The gene calls are TRBV9 and TRBJ2-5; possibly TRBD1 for D (5 bases). The germline V gene encodes CDR1 SGDLS and CDR2 YYNGEE. The CDR3 covers 14 residues. The V end lost 2 bases, the J end lost 5 bases, and 13 bases lay between the germline ends. The DNA for the CDR3 is TGTGCCAGCAGCGTCGCGCAGGGTTGGGAGACCCAGTACTTC. It codes for CASSVAQGWETQYF.

The chain carries TRBV2 and TRBJ1-5; possibly TRBD1 for D (6 bases). The CDR3 loop spans 15 amino acids. V lost 5 bases and J lost 5, with 16 bases in between. The germline CDR1 and CDR2 sequences are SNHLY and FYNNEI. CDR3 sequence: CASSLSPRGDQPQHF. The CDR3 DNA is TGTGCCAGCAGTCTTAGCCCCAGGGGCGATCAGCCCCAGCATTTT.

The CDR3 protein is CASSREAETQYF. The CDR3, as DNA: TGTGCCTCATCCCGGGAGGCGGAGACCCAGTACTTC. The chain couples TRBV6-5 to TRBJ2-5, with 7 nucleotides matching TRBD2. V lost 11 bases, J lost 5 bases, and 8 bases stayed unmatched. The CDR3 sequence is 12 residues long. The V gene's germline CDR1 is MNHEY and CDR2 SVGAGI.

This clone was detected only a few times. This chain connects TRBV7-9 to TRBJ1-4, with 7 nucleotides matching TRBD1. Germline V gives CDR1 SEHNR, CDR2 FQNEAQ (reference sequence). The CDR3 runs to 13 residues. Unmatched junction bases numbered 5, after V lost 2 bases and J lost 11 bases. CDR3 protein: CASSLQGVRKLFF. CDR3 coding DNA: TGTGCCAGCAGCTTACAGGGGGTGCGGAAACTGTTTTTT.

The V and J genes are TRBV5-1 and TRBJ2-6; D possibly corresponds to TRBD1 (5 bases). This CDR3 contains 17 residues. The V gene lost 4 bases and the J gene lost 0 bases, with 14 bases spanning the gap. CDR1 is SGHRS and CDR2 is YFSETQ in the germline V gene. CDR3 loop: CASSPKGWDSGANVLTF. CDR3 sequence (DNA): TGCGCCAGCAGCCCAAAGGGGTGGGACTCTGGGGCCAACGTCCTGACTTTC.

DNA of the CDR3: TGTGCCAGCAGCTTTAAAGACAGGGGCATCAATGAGCAGTTCTTC. Translation gives CASSFKDRGINEQFF. The J gene is TRBJ2-1, the V gene TRBV5-4; 8 nucleotides agree with TRBD1. After removal of 2 bases from V and 6 bases from J, the junction contained 7 bases not matched to a gene. CDR3 length: 15 residues. Germline V gives CDR1 SGHNT, CDR2 YYREEE (reference sequence).

The sample holds one count of this clone. The V call is TRBV6-4, the J call TRBJ1-1; 7 positions agree with TRBD1. The CDR3 runs to 19 residues. Germline CDR1 MRHNA, CDR2 SNTAGT. The V segment lost 2 bases and the J segment 2 bases; nucleotides outside the gene matches: 17. The CDR3 here is CASSDPGRGAKSINTEAFF. The DNA of the CDR3 is TGTGCCAGCAGTGACCCAGGCAGGGGGGCGAAGAGTATTAACACTGAAGCTTTCTTT.

This chain uses TRBV9 with TRBJ1-3; D ambiguous. Germline CDR1 is SGDLS and CDR2 is YYNGEE. The CDR3 has 13 residues. V lost 4 bases, J lost 4 bases, and 9 bases lay in between. The CDR3 coding sequence is TGTGCCAGCAGCACTCTGTCCGGAAACACCATATATTTT. It is translated as CASSTLSGNTIYF.

The chain uses TRBV9 and TRBJ1-2, with 8 bases aligning to TRBD1. Germline V lookup: CDR1 SGDLS, CDR2 YYNGEE. The CDR3 spans 17 residues. Trimming took 3 bases from V and 0 from J; bases not matched to a gene: 10. The CDR3 sequence is CASSGRGPDKANYGYTF. CDR3 bases: TGTGCCAGCAGCGGCAGGGGGCCAGATAAAGCTAACTATGGCTACACCTTC.

The chain employs TRBV6-6 and TRBJ1-4, with D perhaps matching TRBD1 (6 bases). The CDR3 extends over 15 amino acids. From germline, CDR1 is MNHNY and CDR2 SVGAGI (reference sequence). Trimming took off 6 bases at V and 0 bases at J, with 11 bases between the two ends. CDR3 DNA: TGTGCCAGCAGCCGGACAGACGCAACTAATGAAAAACTGTTTTTT. Translated: CASSRTDATNEKLFF.

The V call is TRBV7-8, the J call TRBJ2-5; 8 nucleotides match TRBD1. V gave up 1 base and J gave up 3 bases; unmatched junction bases: 4. CDR3 size: 15 residues. Germline V gene sequence: CDR1 SGHVS, CDR2 FQNEAQ. The CDR3 sequence: CASSLVQGAEETQYF. For the CDR3, the DNA is TGTGCCAGCAGCTTAGTGCAGGGGGCTGAAGAGACCCAGTACTTC.

This chain joins TRBV19 and TRBJ2-1; 8 bases align to TRBD2. The CDR3 length is 13 residues. V gave up 8 bases and J gave up 4 bases; unmatched junction bases: 4. Germline V gene sequence: CDR1 LNHDA, CDR2 SQIVND (reference sequence). The CDR3 region is CASVGLGYNEQFF. The CDR3 DNA sequence: TGTGCCAGTGTGGGACTAGGTTACAATGAGCAGTTCTTC.

The V gene is TRBV7-8, the J gene TRBJ2-1, with TRBD2 matching over 7 bases. V dropped 4 bases and J dropped 4; count of bases not matched to a gene: 10. CDR1 and CDR2 (germline): SGHVS, FQNEAQ. This CDR3 contains 16 residues. CDR3: CASSSPVGGTYNEQFF. In DNA form, the CDR3 reads TGTGCCAGCAGCTCCCCCGTGGGGGGGACTTACAATGAGCAGTTCTTC.

The chain links TRBV4-2 to TRBJ1-2; D unresolved. V shed 0 bases and J shed 7 bases, with 27 bases lying between them. This CDR3 has 19 amino acids. Looked up from germline, CDR1 is LGHNA and CDR2 is YNFKEQ. This CDR3 reads CASSQEALGGRVPPAGYTF. Here the CDR3 DNA reads TGTGCCAGCAGCCAAGAGGCTCTAGGAGGGAGGGTGCCGCCCGCTGGCTACACCTTC.

V and J are TRBV6-5 and TRBJ1-2; D call uncertain. Germline V lookup: CDR1 MNHEY, CDR2 SVGAGI. V lost 0 bases and J 2 bases, leaving 7 bases between the germline ends. The length of the CDR3 is 14 residues. The CDR3 sequence is CASSYSGGNYGYTF. The CDR3 DNA sequence: TGTGCCAGCAGTTACTCCGGAGGCAACTATGGCTACACCTTC.

This sequence joins TRBV9 and TRBJ2-2; weak D call: TRBD2 (6 bases). The germline gives CDR1 SGDLS, CDR2 YYNGEE. CDR3 size: 15 residues. With 0 bases removed from V and 7 bases from J, the gap between germline ends came to 13 bases. DNA of the CDR3: TGTGCCAGCAGCGTAGCTGGCGGAGGGAGCGGGGAGCTGTTTTTT. This codes for CASSVAGGGSGELFF.

The rearrangement uses TRBV5-4 and TRBJ2-5, with 7 nucleotides matching TRBD1. The CDR3 is 14 amino acids. Germline CDR1 SGHNT, CDR2 YYREEE (reference sequence). The ends lost 1 base at V and 5 bases at J; junction bases unmatched: 5. The CDR3 region is CASSLTGAEETQYF. The CDR3 bases are TGTGCCAGCAGCTTGACAGGGGCGGAGGAGACCCAGTACTTC.

The chain links TRBV14 to TRBJ2-2; 7 positions agree with TRBD2. Trimming took 2 bases from V and 5 from J; bases not matched to a gene: 5. The CDR3 sequence is 15 residues long. The V gene's germline CDR1 is SGHDN and CDR2 FVKESK. CDR3 sequence (DNA): TGTGCCAGCAGCCAACCTTCGGGAGGTACCGGGGAGCTGTTTTTT. This sequence encodes CASSQPSGGTGELFF.

This chain joins TRBV28 and TRBJ1-2, with D possibly matching TRBD1 (6 bases). V was shortened by 4 bases and J by 8 bases, with 14 bases between the two germline ends. CDR1 MDHEN and CDR2 SYDVKM come from the germline V gene. The CDR3 loop spans 13 amino acids. CDR3 protein: CASSWGGPGGYTF. CDR3 DNA: TGTGCCAGCAGTTGGGGGGGCCCCGGGGGCTACACCTTC.

The J gene is TRBJ2-5, the V gene TRBV6-1; TRBD2 matches at 12 bases. This CDR3 has 16 amino acids. Losses at the gene ends were 0 bases for V and 4 bases for J; bases not matched to a gene: 3. The germline V gene encodes CDR1 MNHNS and CDR2 SASEGT. DNA for the CDR3: TGTGCCAGCAGTGAAGCCCGGACTAGCGGGGTAGAGACCCAGTACTTC. Encoded protein: CASSEARTSGVETQYF.

The rearrangement links TRBV5-1 to TRBJ2-5, with 7 bases lining up with TRBD1. The CDR3 covers 15 residues. Germline trimming cut 4 bases from V and 4 bases from J; bases unmatched to any gene: 10. Germline V lookup: CDR1 SGHRS, CDR2 YFSETQ. CDR3 DNA sequence: TGCGCCAGCAGCGTAAGACAGGGACGGCGAGAGACCCAGTACTTC. Encoded protein: CASSVRQGRRETQYF.

This clone is a singleton in its sample. The chain recombines TRBV13 with TRBJ1-5, with 9 bases that match TRBD1. The CDR3 loop spans 14 amino acids. Germline V gene data show CDR1 as PRHDT and CDR2 as FYEKMQ (reference sequence). With 6 bases clipped from V and 7 bases from J, the junction kept 7 bases outside the gene matches. CDR3 amino acids: CASSLQGAWQPQHF. CDR3 coding DNA: TGTGCCAGCAGTTTACAGGGGGCTTGGCAGCCCCAGCATTTT.

The CDR3 protein is CASSAQLAGGETQYF. CDR3 nucleotides: TGTGCCAGCAGCGCGCAACTAGCGGGGGGGGAGACCCAGTACTTC. The chain joins TRBV7-2 to TRBJ2-5; 13 nucleotides match TRBD2. The junction had 5 bases not matched to a gene; V was cut back by 5 bases and J by 5 bases. The CDR3 consists of 15 residues. In germline, CDR1 is SGHTA, CDR2 FQGNSA. The complete variable domain, with remaining parts taken from reference TRBV7-2 and TRBJ2-5, reads GAGVSQSPSNKVTEKGKDVELRCDPISGHTALYWYRQSLGQGLEFLIYFQGNSAPDKSGLPSDRFSAERTGGSVSTLTIQRTQQEDSAVYLCASSAQLAGGETQYFGPGTRLLVL.

The chain employs TRBV5-1 and TRBJ2-2, with D uncertain. This CDR3 has 16 amino acids. CDR1 and CDR2 from the germline V gene are SGHRS and YFSETQ. V lost 0 bases, J lost 5 bases, and 14 bases lay in between. In DNA, the CDR3 is TGCGCCAGCAGCTTGGTCAGGCAGGTTGTGACCGGGGAGCTGTTTTTT. It encodes CASSLVRQVVTGELFF.

This clone has only one observation. The rearrangement joins TRBV19 to TRBJ2-1; 9 bases agree with TRBD2. In germline, CDR1 is LNHDA, CDR2 SQIVND (reference sequence). The CDR3 length is 14 residues. J was trimmed by 10 bases and V by 9 bases; bases with no gene match: 13. CDR3 coding DNA: TGTGCCAGCAGCCCCGGGCGGGGGGGCTACGAGCAGTTCTTC. Translation: CASSPGRGGYEQFF.